This TCR beta chain was captured in a study of blood T cell repertoires in COVID-19 (dated by TCRdb to the early 2020s). For the wider study: Collaborator samples came from the United States, Italy and Spain and covered acute and convalescent phases of COVID-19. The material from the prospective study consisted of cDNA or gDNA derived from T cells, B-cell-depleted T cells, or PBMCs. Deeply sampled blood TCRbeta repertoires from subjects exposed to, actively infected with, or recovered from COVID-19 were included in the dataset. The repertoires were released in a freely available public database meant as a resource for research on the immune response to SARS-CoV-2. The samples were drawn from two sources: the first 160 participants of the ongoing ImmuneRACE study, and approximately 1,300 subjects contributed by 6 global collaborators. Sample metadata almost always included a de-identified subject ID, COVID-19 status, age in years and sex. Where available, HLA class I and class II types were obtained from metadata supplied by the sample provider rather than from assay-based typing.

Each collaborating institution followed its own protocols to collect whole blood in K2EDTA tubes. Collaborator samples were shipped for TCRbeta analysis as frozen whole blood, isolated PBMCs, or DNA extracted from either sample type. V drops 3 bases and J drops 2 bases, leaving 8 bases in between. Taken from the germline V gene (reference sequence), the CDR1 and CDR2 loops are MNHEY and SMNVEV. The CDR3 sequence holds 14 residues, the cysteine and phenylalanine included. Only the CDR3 part of the read is kept: 42 bases, read in frame from the first base. With regard to this clone: Its antigen target is currently unknown. No base quality information exists; no much larger clone differs at one position.

What the study reported, not specific to this receptor: The amount of clinical and demographic metadata varied by source and participant and was provided uncurated.

The immunoSEQ Assay, a bias-controlled multiplex PCR, was used to amplify TCRbeta CDR3 regions from genomic DNA. In the paper's pipeline: Nucleated cell counts per sample were estimated from amplification of reference gene primers within the assay. To quantify the absolute abundance of each unique TCRbeta CDR3 rearrangement, sequence reads were collapsed and filtered. Productive Simpson clonality was computed per sample as the square root of Simpson's diversity index over productive rearrangements. As stored in TCRdb, this immuneACCESS dataset retains in-frame rearrangements with V and J assigned. A fraction of the clones does not appear; measured against another copy, unresolved V genes explain less than half of the discrepancy, and the remainder lacks a known reason. Clone size and V and J calls were adopted from that table, with D and trimming inferred from the DNA. This sample comprises 100,000 to 150,000 clones, roughly 87% of them detected only once. Roughly a quarter of the sample is taken by the ten largest.

The clonotype comes from a woman at least 80 years old with acute or convalescent COVID-19. The sequenced material came from peripheral blood. Here the chain combines TRBV27 and TRBJ1-3, with the D gene too uncertain to name. Here is the DNA: TGTGCCAGCAGTTTCCGGGGAGCTGGAAACACCATATATTTT. The encoded protein is CASSFRGAGNTIYF.